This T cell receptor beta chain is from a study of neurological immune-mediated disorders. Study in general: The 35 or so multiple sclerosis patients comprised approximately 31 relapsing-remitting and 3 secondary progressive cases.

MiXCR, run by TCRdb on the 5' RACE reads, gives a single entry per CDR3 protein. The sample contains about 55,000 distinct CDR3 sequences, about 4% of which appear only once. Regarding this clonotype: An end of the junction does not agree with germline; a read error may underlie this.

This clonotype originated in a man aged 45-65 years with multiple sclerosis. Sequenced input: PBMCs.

Written as DNA, the CDR3 is TGCGTCAGCAGCCCTGGGACAGGGGGCAATCAGCCCCAGCATTTT. This sequence encodes CVSSPGTGGNQPQHF. This chain uses TRBV5-1 with TRBJ1-5, with 10 bases lining up with TRBD1. There are 15 residues in the CDR3. The germline gives CDR1 SGHRS, CDR2 YFSETQ.